One sample yielded the 22 T cell receptor beta chains listed below, sequenced in a study of CXCR3-negative and CXCR3-positive naive CD8 T cells (dated by TCRdb to between 2017 and 2020). TCRdb shows the sequencer as NextSeq 550. The Human TCR Profiling Kit (MiLaboratory) was used to make UMI-labeled 5' RACE TRB cDNA libraries. One entry per CDR3 protein sequence results from the TCRdb reprocessing of the reads, with DNA left out. This sample's table has entries for about 130,000 distinct CDR3 sequences. The ten largest make up nearly 0.5% of the sample. The sample comprised naive CXCR3- CD8+ T cells from blood. In the paper's terms, the cell subset or site label means: CD45RO-CCR7+CD27+CD95- naive CD8+ T cells lacking CXCR3 (TNR3-). All receptors derive from a human donor in good health. Some clones in this sample may be carry-over from other donors' samples.

V gene TRBV20-1 combines with J gene TRBJ2-2; TCRdb's assignment of TRBD2 cannot be checked, as there is no DNA. CDR3 length equals 19 residues. The V gene's germline CDR1 is DFQATT and CDR2 SNEGSKA (reference sequence). The CDR3 here is CSARVPGGASLVPTGELFF.

The chain employs TRBV11-2 and TRBJ2-6; TCRdb reports TRBD1, a call that lacks DNA to check it against. The CDR3 is made up of 16 amino acids. Germline CDR1 SGHAT, CDR2 FQNNGV. CDR3 sequence reads: CASSLPPTSGANVLTF.

The chain employs TRBV4-1 and TRBJ2-7; no DNA is available, so the TRBD1 call from TCRdb remains unchecked. CDR3 length: 16 amino acids. Germline CDR1 reads MGHRA; CDR2 reads YSYEKL. The CDR3 region is CASSQEHYRGLYEQYF.

The chain has TRBV5-8 and TRBJ2-7. The V gene's germline CDR1 is SGHTS and CDR2 YDEGEE. CDR3 length: 13 residues. The CDR3 is CASSFHRNYEQYF.

V and J are TRBV12-3 or TRBV12-4 and TRBJ1-6. The CDR3 has 13 residues. CDR3 amino acids: CASRAPGDSPLHF.

The V and J genes are TRBV20-1 and TRBJ2-1; absent DNA, TCRdb's TRBD2 call cannot be checked. Germline V gene lookup returns CDR1 DFQATT and CDR2 SNEGSKA (reference sequence). CDR3 length: 15 amino acids. The CDR3: CSADVLAGFYNEQFF.

This rearrangement joins TRBV12-3 or TRBV12-4 to TRBJ2-5; checking the TCRdb D call of TRBD2 is not possible without DNA. The CDR3 is made up of 17 amino acids. The CDR3 loop is CASRTEPGLAGEETQYF.

The V gene is TRBV20-1, the J gene TRBJ2-3; TCRdb proposes TRBD2, but this gene call is untestable without DNA. The CDR3 has 15 residues. Germline CDR1 and CDR2: DFQATT and SNEGSKA (reference sequence). The CDR3 sequence: CSAAPLGGGVDTQYF.

This chain connects TRBV4-1 to TRBJ2-5; with no DNA, the TCRdb D assignment of TRBD2 cannot be verified. This CDR3 has 18 residues. Germline CDR1 reads MGHRA; CDR2 reads YSYEKL. CDR3 protein: CASSQDAGPAVLQDTQYF.

The genes are TRBV3-1 and TRBJ2-7; checking the TCRdb D call of TRBD1 is not possible without DNA. The length of the CDR3 is 14 residues. Germline CDR1 reads LGHDT; CDR2 reads YNNKEL (reference sequence). The CDR3 is CASSPGQGGYEQYF.

J is TRBJ1-5 and V is TRBV12-3 or TRBV12-4. CDR3 length equals 12 residues. CDR3 in amino acids: CASSRENQPQHF.

V is TRBV20-1 and J is TRBJ2-3; TCRdb picks TRBD2, but there is no DNA to check that call. There are 12 residues in the CDR3. From germline, CDR1 is DFQATT and CDR2 SNEGSKA (reference sequence). This CDR3 is CSAKPPAYTQYF.

The chain joins TRBV11-3 to TRBJ1-2; the TRBD1 assignment by TCRdb is unverifiable without DNA. The CDR3 consists of 17 residues. Germline V gene data show CDR1 as SGHNT and CDR2 as YENEEA. CDR3 sequence reads: CASSLDPGGEVMAGYTF.

The rearrangement links TRBV5-1 to TRBJ1-4; no DNA is available, so the TRBD1 call from TCRdb remains unchecked. Looked up from germline, CDR1 is SGHRS and CDR2 is YFSETQ. The CDR3 contains 15 residues. CDR3 in amino acids: CASSSLQGGNEKLFF. Looking up the rest from reference TRBV5-1 and TRBJ1-4 gives the full variable domain: KAGVTQTPRYLIKTRGQQVTLSCSPISGHRSVSWYQQTPGQGLQFLFEYFSETQRNKGNFPGRFSGRQFSNSRSEMNVSTLELGDSALYLCASSSLQGGNEKLFFGSGTQLSVL.

The chain uses TRBV19 and TRBJ2-7; TCRdb selects TRBD1, and the lack of DNA leaves this call unchecked. The CDR3 spans 15 residues. Germline-derived CDR1 and CDR2 are LNHDA and SQIVND (reference sequence). The CDR3 reads CASSSGQAPTYEQYF.

The chain recombines TRBV15 with TRBJ2-1. This CDR3 contains 14 residues. CDR1 and CDR2 (germline): LNHNV, YYDKDF (reference sequence). The CDR3 sequence: CATSRESPYNEQFF.

The chain employs TRBV11-2 and TRBJ1-1. Germline V CDR1 and CDR2: SGHAT, FQNNGV. The CDR3 is 14 residues long. The CDR3 here is CASSPAAVGTEAFF. The full variable domain, completed using reference TRBV11-2 and TRBJ1-1, is EAGVAQSPRYKIIEKRQSVAFWCNPISGHATLYWYQQILGQGPKLLIQFQNNGVVDDSQLPKDRFSAERLKGVDSTLKIQPAKLEDSAVYLCASSPAAVGTEAFFGQGTRLTVV.

This chain links TRBV6-2 or TRBV6-3 with TRBJ2-7. The CDR3 covers 15 residues. Germline CDR1 reads MNHEY; CDR2 reads SVGEGT. The CDR3 here is CASSYPQAISYEQYF.

V and J are TRBV5-1 and TRBJ2-6. CDR3 length: 14 residues. Germline lookup yields CDR1 SGHRS and CDR2 YFSETQ. The CDR3 sequence: CASSWTTGANVLTF. The variable domain in full, with the rest retrieved from reference TRBV5-1 and TRBJ2-6, is KAGVTQTPRYLIKTRGQQVTLSCSPISGHRSVSWYQQTPGQGLQFLFEYFSETQRNKGNFPGRFSGRQFSNSRSEMNVSTLELGDSALYLCASSWTTGANVLTFGAGSRLTVL.

The J gene is TRBJ2-7, the V gene TRBV5-5; TCRdb indicates TRBD1, and absent DNA this call remains unverified. The CDR3 spans 15 residues. The germline CDR1 and CDR2 sequences are SGHKS and YYEKEE (reference sequence). The CDR3 is CASSPTGYISYEQYF.

The chain joins TRBV29-1 to TRBJ2-7; TCRdb proposes TRBD2, but this gene call is untestable without DNA. Germline lookup yields CDR1 SQVTM and CDR2 ANQGSEA. This CDR3 has 14 residues. The CDR3 here is CSVELLAQGNEQYF.

This chain uses TRBV12-3 or TRBV12-4 with TRBJ2-1; with no DNA, the TCRdb D assignment of TRBD1 cannot be verified. The CDR3 loop spans 15 amino acids. This CDR3 is CASSLNRGRIHEQFF.